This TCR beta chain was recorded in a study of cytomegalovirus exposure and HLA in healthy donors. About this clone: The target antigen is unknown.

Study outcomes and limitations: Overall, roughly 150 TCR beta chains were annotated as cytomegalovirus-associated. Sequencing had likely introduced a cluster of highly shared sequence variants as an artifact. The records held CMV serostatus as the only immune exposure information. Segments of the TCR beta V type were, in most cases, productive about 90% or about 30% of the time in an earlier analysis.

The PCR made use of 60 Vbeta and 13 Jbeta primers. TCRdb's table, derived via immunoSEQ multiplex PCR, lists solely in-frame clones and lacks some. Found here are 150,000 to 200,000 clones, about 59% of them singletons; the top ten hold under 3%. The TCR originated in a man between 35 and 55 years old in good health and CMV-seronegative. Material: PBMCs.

For the CDR3, the DNA is TGTGCCAGTAGTCCTAGACAGGGTCGGGAGACCCAGTACTTC. Translation: CASSPRQGRETQYF. The chain employs TRBV19 and TRBJ2-5, with 7 bases fitting TRBD1. V lost 5 bases and J lost 5; bases outside the gene matches: 8. CDR3 size: 14 residues. Germline-derived CDR1 and CDR2 are LNHDA and SQIVND (reference sequence).